The rows below give T cell receptor beta chains drawn from one sample of a study of blood T cell repertoires in COVID-19. TCRdb's table, derived via immunoSEQ multiplex PCR, lists solely in-frame clones and lacks some. The sample includes over 85,000 clones, roughly 77% of them seen just once. The specimen sequenced was peripheral blood. The receptors shown here come from a human donor in a cohort sampled during active COVID-19. The CDR3 runs from the conserved cysteine through the conserved F or W. The order of the fields is V gene, D gene, CDR3 length, clone size, J gene, CDR3 protein, CDR3 DNA. A D gene is named only where the DNA matches it firmly. Where a row states a size, it is once, few, many or the class of an expanded clone; other rows omit it.

>TRBV6-5|TRBD2|15|.|TRBJ2-3
CASRQTSSYTDTQYF
TGTGCCAGCAGGCAGACTAGCAGCTACACAGATACGCAGTATTTT
>TRBV19|.|19|few|TRBJ2-2
CASSDRDRAAGGPPGELFF
TGTGCCAGTAGCGACAGGGACAGGGCTGCGGGAGGGCCTCCCGGGGAGCTGTTTTTT
>TRBV7-8|.|11|.|TRBJ2-7
CASSSAYEQYF
TGTGCCAGCAGCTCCGCCTACGAGCAGTACTTC
>TRBV5-8|TRBD1|16|.|TRBJ1-1
CASSSAGTGYDTEAFF
TGTGCCAGCAGCTCCGCCGGGACAGGGTACGACACTGAAGCTTTCTTT
>TRBV30|TRBD2|13|.|TRBJ2-5
CACQAGVGETQYF
TGTGCCTGCCAAGCGGGAGTTGGAGAGACCCAGTACTTC
>TRBV6-4|.|16|.|TRBJ2-1
CASSDSRGARVNEQFF
TGTGCCAGCAGTGACTCCCGGGGGGCTCGTGTCAATGAGCAGTTCTTC
>TRBV6-2/TRBV6-3|TRBD1|17|.|TRBJ1-1
CASSQRLGRQGNTEAFF
TGTGCCAGCAGTCAACGACTAGGAAGACAGGGGAACACTGAAGCTTTCTTT
>TRBV7-2|.|15|.|TRBJ2-2
CASSWRGQNTGELFF
TGTGCCAGCAGCTGGAGGGGGCAGAACACCGGGGAGCTGTTTTTT
>TRBV9|.|14|.|TRBJ2-3
CASSVGSITDTQYF
TGTGCCAGCAGCGTCGGTAGTATCACAGATACGCAGTATTTT
>TRBV19|TRBD1|14|.|TRBJ1-1
CASSIQGADTEAFF
TGTGCCAGTAGTATTCAGGGGGCGGACACTGAAGCTTTCTTT
>TRBV18|TRBD1|14|few|TRBJ2-3
CASSDRGITDTQYF
TGTGCCAGCTCAGACAGGGGGATCACAGATACGCAGTATTTT
>TRBV28|.|13|.|TRBJ1-2
CASSLDRVMGYTF
TGTGCCAGCAGTTTGGACAGAGTGATGGGCTACACCTTC
>TRBV5-4|.|14|.|TRBJ2-1
CASSSNSAGSEQFF
TGTGCCAGCAGCTCCAACTCCGCAGGCAGTGAGCAGTTCTTC
>TRBV29-1|.|11|.|TRBJ2-7
CSAKDSYEQYF
TGCAGCGCCAAGGACAGTTACGAGCAGTACTTC
>TRBV9|.|15|.|TRBJ2-5
CASSPFGRGIETQYF
TGTGCCAGCAGCCCCTTTGGGAGGGGGATTGAGACCCAGTACTTC
>TRBV5-5|TRBD1|14|.|TRBJ1-4
CASSSDRGLEKLFF
TGTGCCAGCAGCTCGGACAGGGGGCTTGAAAAACTGTTTTTT